Sequencing of this TCR beta chain was carried out in a study of blood T cell repertoires in COVID-19. The wider study: Acute and convalescent COVID-19 specimens originated in the United States, Italy and Spain. The cDNA or gDNA used as material had been derived from T cells, B-cell-depleted T cells, or PBMCs.

The data were produced by immunoSEQ multiplex PCR, yet TCRdb's version contains in-frame clones alone and is incomplete. Among over 200,000 clones listed, over 75% were seen once. The CDR3 is made up of 13 amino acids. Germline-derived CDR1 and CDR2 are KGHDR and SFDVKD. Trimming at V came to 9 bases and at J to 5 bases, leaving 7 bases not matched to a gene. Sequenced material: peripheral blood. This chain links TRBV24-1 with TRBJ2-5; 8 bases are a match to TRBD2. The TCR sequence derives from a human donor in a cohort sampled during active COVID-19. The chain's CDR3 is CATSAGVGETQYF. The CDR3 DNA follows: TGTGCCACCTCAGCGGGAGTCGGGGAGACCCAGTACTTC.